These T cell receptor beta chains were read from a single sample in a study of T-cell memory formation after mild COVID-19. TCRdb independently ran MiXCR on the 5' RACE reads; one entry per CDR3 protein. The sample has 400,000 to 500,000 distinct CDR3 sequences; around 20% are singletons. Sequenced sample: PBMCs or a T cell subset sorted from them (not recorded which). Receptors originate from an adult woman who had mild COVID-19 (a few samples of this study predate the infection). Cell type and time point are not known. Both conserved end residues are part of each CDR3. D genes are given only for firm matches. Size values are once, few and many counts, or a class for expanded clones, and some rows have none.

d_gene	v_gene	j_gene	len	abundance	CDR3nt	CDR3aa
TRBD2	TRBV5-6	TRBJ2-3	16	few	TGTGCCAGCAGCTTGGAGACTAGCGGGATATCAGATACGCAGTATTTT	CASSLETSGISDTQYF
.	TRBV4-2	TRBJ2-5	14	.	TGTGCCAGCAGCCCGCTGTTGGGGCAGGAGACCCAGTACTTC	CASSPLLGQETQYF
.	TRBV5-5	TRBJ2-1	13	.	TGTGCCAGCAGCTCCGAAAGATACAATGAGCAGTTCTTC	CASSSERYNEQFF
.	TRBV5-1	TRBJ2-7	13	few	TGCGCCAGCAGGGGGACTCCCGCCTACGAGCAGTACTTC	CASRGTPAYEQYF
TRBD1	TRBV29-1	TRBJ1-2	14	few	TGCAGCGTTGAATCAGCGACAGGGTTCAGTGGCTACACCTTC	CSVESATGFSGYTF
.	TRBV12-3/TRBV12-4	TRBJ1-4	15	.	TGTGCCAGCACCCGTTTCGGAGGTTCGGGTGAAAAACTGTTTTTT	CASTRFGGSGEKLFF
.	TRBV6-2/TRBV6-3	TRBJ2-1	15	.	TGTGCCAGCAGTCCCCCGGGCCACGGCTACAATGAGCAGTTCTTC	CASSPPGHGYNEQFF
.	TRBV7-8	TRBJ2-7	15	few	TGTGCCAGCAGCCCGACCCCAGGTAACTCCTACGAGCAGTACTTC	CASSPTPGNSYEQYF
.	TRBV3-1	TRBJ1-2	14	.	TGTGCCAGCAGCGGCCGACGGAGGGCTTATGGCTACACCTTC	CASSGRRRAYGYTF
.	TRBV12-3/TRBV12-4	TRBJ1-1	13	few	TGTGCCAGCAGTCCCCATATACCCACTGAAGCTTTCTTT	CASSPHIPTEAFF
TRBD1	TRBV29-1	TRBJ1-1	13	few	TGCAGCGTTGGGACAGGGTGGGGCACTGAAGCTTTCTTT	CSVGTGWGTEAFF
TRBD2	TRBV7-6	TRBJ2-5	16	few	TGTGCCAGCAGCTTGGGGTCCAGCGGGGTCCACGAGACCCAGTACTTC	CASSLGSSGVHETQYF
TRBD1	TRBV12-3/TRBV12-4	TRBJ1-1	14	few	TGCGCGAGCAGGACAGGGACGGTGAACACTGAAGCTTTCTTT	CASRTGTVNTEAFF